This T cell receptor (beta chain) derives from a study of PD-L1 blockade in urothelial cancer. Turning to the study itself: Bladder-origin urothelial cancer in males described about 90% of the roughly 30 patients. Patients previously received 0 to 3 chemotherapy regimens. Blood yielded a median of approximately 130,000 T cells per sample.

Germline CDR1 reads ENHRY; CDR2 reads SYGVKD. V trimming: 3 bases; J trimming: 3 bases; junction bases outside the gene matches: 8. The CDR3 totals 18 residues. Using immunoSEQ multiplex PCR, the repertoire was profiled, and TCRdb retains in-frame clones only, with some absent. The repertoire has some 110,000 clones, approximately 90% of them found once; the top ten carry around 4%. The time point: peripheral blood 6 weeks after treatment start. The rearrangement links TRBV10-3 to TRBJ2-5, with 15 bases aligning to TRBD2. The specimen comprised PBMCs, sampled around atezolizumab (anti-PD-L1) treatment. The source is a man between 60 and 75 years old with urothelial cancer. The CDR3 here is CAISDGGTSGGRKETQYF. CDR3 in DNA: TGTGCCATCAGTGATGGAGGGACTAGCGGGGGGCGTAAAGAGACCCAGTACTTC.